This T cell receptor beta chain was obtained from a study of beta chain features in type 1 diabetes. Study-level background: The study found patients and healthy donors alike in age, gender and cell yields.

Sorting based on CD45RO/CCR7/CD25/CD127/CD95/CD27 separated CD4+ naive, central memory, regulatory and stem cell-like memory cells. This CDR3 region has 14 residues. V was shortened by 5 bases and J by 5 bases, with 15 bases between the two germline ends. Germline V CDR1 and CDR2: SEHNR, FQNEAQ (reference sequence). Broader study findings: All four CD4+ subsets of Type 1 diabetes patients contained TCRB CDR3s that were moderately but significantly shorter. Over-representation of high TCR-expressing cells was a possible consequence of cDNA sequencing. Relative to healthy donors, patients appeared to have naive, central memory and Treg TCRB repertoires that were more similar.

In the case of this clone: Antigen unknown.

cDNA synthesis used the whole RNA isolate, giving expressed TCRB sequences. Clones were sequenced by immunoSEQ multiplex PCR, and TCRdb holds only the in-frame ones, with some missing. Here the sample spans some 250,000 clones, roughly a tenth being singletons. The specimen was naive CD4+ T cells from blood. The TCR originated in a man aged 25 to 40 with type 1 diabetes. J is TRBJ1-2 and V is TRBV7-9; D gene uncertain. The CDR3, as DNA: TGTGCCAGCAGCCCGGTAGGCGCCGGGTATGGCTACACCTTC. Translated: CASSPVGAGYGYTF.